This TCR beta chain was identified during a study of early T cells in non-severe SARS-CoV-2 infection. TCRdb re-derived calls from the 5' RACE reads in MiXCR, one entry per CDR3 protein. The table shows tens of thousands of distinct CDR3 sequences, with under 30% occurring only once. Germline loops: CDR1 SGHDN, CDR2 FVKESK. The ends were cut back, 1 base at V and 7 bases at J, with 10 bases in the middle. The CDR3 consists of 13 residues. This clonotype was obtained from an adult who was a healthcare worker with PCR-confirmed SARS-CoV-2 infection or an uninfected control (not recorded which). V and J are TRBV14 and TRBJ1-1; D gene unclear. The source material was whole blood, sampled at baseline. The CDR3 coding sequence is TGTGCCAGCAGCCAAGTTTTGGCGGGTGAAGCTTTCTTT. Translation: CASSQVLAGEAFF.